This T cell receptor (beta chain) was documented in a study of cytomegalovirus exposure and HLA in healthy donors. Use of 60 Vbeta and 13 Jbeta primers characterized the PCR. The protocol was immunoSEQ multiplex PCR, while the TCRdb copy is restricted to in-frame clones and leaves out a portion. The table records under 150,000 clones, around 78% of them present only once. Germline V gene sequence: CDR1 SGHNT, CDR2 YENEEA. The CDR3 loop spans 14 amino acids. V lost 0 bases, J lost 1 base, and 5 bases lay in between. The receptor's source is a woman in her forties in good health and CMV-seropositive. Sequenced material: PBMCs. This chain links TRBV11-3 with TRBJ2-3, with unresolved D. CDR3 residues: CASSLEAGTDTQYF. The CDR3 DNA reads TGTGCCAGCAGCTTAGAGGCGGGCACAGATACGCAGTATTTT.